This is a list of T cell receptor beta chains from one sample in a study of immune characterization of retroperitoneal liposarcoma. One entry per CDR3 protein, called by TCRdb with MiXCR from the PCR reads. The table includes roughly 20,000 distinct CDR3 sequences, 35% to 45% detected once. Sequencing was carried out using blood. Every receptor here comes from a male donor with retroperitoneal liposarcoma. The CDR3 runs from the conserved cysteine through the conserved F or W. The D gene is left open where the match is weak. Some rows have no size entry. The others give once, few or many, or a class for an expanded clone.

clone_size	v_call	d_call	j_call	cdr3_nt	cdr3_aa
NA	TRBV6-1	NA	TRBJ1-4	TGTGCCAGCAGTTCCGGGGGGGAAAAACTGTTTTTT	CASSSGGEKLFF
many	TRBV6-4	TRBD2	TRBJ2-7	TGTGCCCCCAGGGAGGTAGCGGGAGAGCCCTACAATGAGCAGTACTTC	CAPREVAGEPYNEQYF
NA	TRBV20-1	NA	TRBJ2-1	TGCAGTGCTAGAACCCTTCGGGCAGGCGTTTACAATGAGCAGTTCTTC	CSARTLRAGVYNEQFF
few	TRBV6-5	NA	TRBJ1-2	TGTGCCAGCAGTTACTCTCAAGGGGCAGTTCTCGATGGCTACACCTTC	CASSYSQGAVLDGYTF
NA	TRBV6-4	NA	TRBJ2-3	TGTGCCAGCAGTGACTCAACTAGCACAGATACGCAGTATTTT	CASSDSTSTDTQYF
NA	TRBV6-4	NA	TRBJ2-3	TGTGCCAGCATCAGACCTGCGGACGGCGGCACAGATACGCAGTATTTT	CASIRPADGGTDTQYF
few	TRBV7-2	NA	TRBJ2-1	TGTGCCAGCAGCTACAACCATCAGCGGTACAATGAGCAGTTCTTC	CASSYNHQRYNEQFF
NA	TRBV6-1	NA	TRBJ1-5	TGTGCCAGCAGTCCCGGGGGGGGGGATCAGCCCCAGCATTTT	CASSPGGGDQPQHF
many	TRBV6-1	TRBD2	TRBJ2-4	TGTGCCAGCAGTGAAGCACTCGGGGGGGACATTCAGTACTTC	CASSEALGGDIQYF
few	TRBV7-6	NA	TRBJ1-2	TGTGCCAGCAGCCCGTTTTCCAGGGGAGAGGTCTATGGCTACACCTTC	CASSPFSRGEVYGYTF
NA	TRBV7-2	TRBD2	TRBJ2-3	TGTGCCAGCAGCCTGGGACTAGCGGGGCTCGAGCAGTACTTT	CASSLGLAGLEQYF
few	TRBV7-6	NA	TRBJ2-1	TGTGCCAGCAGCCTCGGCTCTAGAAACTACAATGAGCAGTTCTTC	CASSLGSRNYNEQFF
many	TRBV7-8	TRBD1	TRBJ1-5	TGTGCCAGCAGCTTAGCGGGACAGGTTAGTCAGCCCCAGCATTTT	CASSLAGQVSQPQHF
many	TRBV7-9	NA	TRBJ2-7	TGTGCCAGCAGCACCCTGCATTACCGGGGCGACGAGCAGTACTTC	CASSTLHYRGDEQYF
NA	TRBV27	TRBD1	TRBJ2-5	TGTGCCAGCAGTTTATCGAAGGGGGCTGAGGAGACCCAGTACTTC	CASSLSKGAEETQYF
NA	TRBV6-6	TRBD2	TRBJ2-7	TGTGCCAGCAACCCCGGGACTAGCGGGCCTGAGCAGTACTTC	CASNPGTSGPEQYF
many	TRBV6-1	NA	TRBJ2-1	TGTGCCAGCAGTCACCATGACGGGAGCTCCTACAATGAGCAGTTCTTC	CASSHHDGSSYNEQFF
many	TRBV7-2	NA	TRBJ2-5	TGTGCCAGCAGCTCTCAGGGTGCAGAGACCCAGTACTTC	CASSSQGAETQYF
many	TRBV6-6	TRBD2	TRBJ2-1	TGTGCCAGCAGTTACTCCCTAGCGGGAGATCGAGACGAGCAGTTCTTC	CASSYSLAGDRDEQFF
NA	TRBV12-3/TRBV12-4	TRBD2	TRBJ2-7	TGTGCCAGCAGTCTAGCGGGAGGGCCCCACGAGCAGTACTTC	CASSLAGGPHEQYF
NA	TRBV11-2	TRBD2	TRBJ2-1	TGTGCCAGCGCCGGTCCGCGGGGGTTTTGGGAGCAGTTCTTC	CASAGPRGFWEQFF